This is a list of T cell receptor beta chains from one sample in a study of CD8 T cells in Susac syndrome. A single record per CDR3 protein comes from TCRdb applying MiXCR to the immunoSEQ multiplex PCR reads. The sample contains 150,000 or so distinct CDR3 sequences, around 96% of which appear only once. The source material was CD4+ T cells from PBMCs. The origin of the receptors is a human donor with Susac syndrome. Each CDR3 is given without its conserved first and last residue.

cdr3_aa: ASSQGSGVNTEAF
v_call: TRBV4-3

cdr3_aa: SATPPGAETQY
v_call: TRBV20-1

cdr3_aa: ASSPKGASSGNTIY
v_call: TRBV5-4

cdr3_aa: ASSQSKATQETQY
v_call: TRBV23-1

cdr3_aa: ASSFRGSTEAF
v_call: TRBV5-6

cdr3_aa: ASSQNYNEQF
v_call: TRBV2

cdr3_aa: SAKGLGPSYEQY
v_call: TRBV29-1

cdr3_aa: SAGEGGQPQH
v_call: TRBV20-1

cdr3_aa: SARSLAGGTGEQF
v_call: TRBV29-1

cdr3_aa: ASSKGHKNTEAF
v_call: TRBV5-1

cdr3_aa: ASSHSGRGYGYT
v_call: TRBV3-1

cdr3_aa: ASRTDRGLDEQY
v_call: TRBV2

cdr3_aa: ASSRDSPLH
v_call: TRBV6-2/TRBV6-3

cdr3_aa: SVVGSGGTEAF
v_call: TRBV29-1

cdr3_aa: SANPGGPNQPQH
v_call: TRBV20-1

cdr3_aa: ASRKEGGNEQF
v_call: TRBV12-3/TRBV12-4

cdr3_aa: ATSLTKATGSSTDTQY
v_call: TRBV15

cdr3_aa: ASSPRTSRAEAF
v_call: TRBV9

cdr3_aa: ASSQAGGSGQPQH
v_call: TRBV3-1

cdr3_aa: ASSEIGTSGQETQY
v_call: TRBV19

cdr3_aa: AARGITEAF
v_call: TRBV6-6

cdr3_aa: ASSTTRGRYLAF
v_call: TRBV12-3/TRBV12-4

cdr3_aa: SAPTGRGTEAF
v_call: TRBV20-1

cdr3_aa: ASRTDSTSGEQF
v_call: TRBV12-3/TRBV12-4

cdr3_aa: SVGLLAGGPDTQY
v_call: TRBV29-1

cdr3_aa: SVTGPSTDTQY
v_call: TRBV29-1

cdr3_aa: ASSGNAGGETQY
v_call: TRBV11-1

cdr3_aa: ASSKGGNYEQY
v_call: TRBV28

cdr3_aa: ASSPRATGLNTEAF
v_call: TRBV4-3

cdr3_aa: ASAYREGLASYNEQF
v_call: TRBV7-2

cdr3_aa: ASSTQADQPQH
v_call: TRBV10-2

cdr3_aa: AWSPDSTNYGYT
v_call: TRBV30

cdr3_aa: ASSIYRGNTEAF
v_call: TRBV2

cdr3_aa: ASSGRGRHEQY
v_call: TRBV6-5

cdr3_aa: SVAPTGTDTQY
v_call: TRBV29-1

cdr3_aa: ASSPSGSTEAF
v_call: TRBV28

cdr3_aa: AREEDSQETQY
v_call: TRBV6-4

cdr3_aa: ASSLVYTGELF
v_call: TRBV5-6

cdr3_aa: ASSGDNNEQF
v_call: TRBV9

cdr3_aa: ASSWTGRGETQY
v_call: TRBV6-5

cdr3_aa: ASSQKANYGYT
v_call: TRBV14

cdr3_aa: ASSVAVSFTGELF
v_call: TRBV9